A selection of T cell receptor beta chains follows, all from one sample in a study of blood T cell repertoires in COVID-19. Assay: immunoSEQ multiplex PCR; the TCRdb copy retains only in-frame clones and omits some. The sample has under 250,000 clones; 70% to 90% are singletons. Sequencing was carried out using peripheral blood. The source is a middle-aged man with COVID-19, enrolled during active disease. Each CDR3 is given without its conserved first and last residue. The size entry is marked missing in some rows and otherwise reads once, few, many or a size class.

j_call,v_call,clone_size,cdr3_aa
TRBJ2-7,TRBV5-1,once,ASSWVAASYEQY
TRBJ2-1,TRBV4-1,-,ASSRPLDRTVNEQF
TRBJ1-1,TRBV20-1,-,SASPGGRKAF
TRBJ2-2,TRBV7-3,-,ASSLWDTLTGELF
TRBJ2-2,TRBV10-3,-,AISESRGRLTGELF
TRBJ1-5,TRBV6-2/TRBV6-3,once,ASSNYGTGGFQPQH
TRBJ2-5,TRBV7-9,-,ASSLASGERETQY
TRBJ2-3,TRBV30,-,ASSLADTQY
TRBJ2-7,TRBV2,many,ASSEIVRVYEQY
TRBJ2-3,TRBV7-3,-,ASSSSGGPGDTQY
TRBJ2-7,TRBV5-5,-,ASSPGLTNSYEQY
TRBJ2-7,TRBV18,-,ASNKGLNYEQY
TRBJ1-3,TRBV4-1,once,ASSQITGADGNTIY
TRBJ1-1,TRBV30,-,AWSPGTGGQGTEAF
TRBJ1-1,TRBV2,-,ASGPIGPEAF
TRBJ2-2,TRBV14,-,ASSQVAGEVTGELF
TRBJ2-2,TRBV19,-,ASTLLGRGTGELF
TRBJ2-1,TRBV10-1,-,ASKLRDRGLLGAGESYNEQF
TRBJ2-3,TRBV15,-,ATSREAGVVTQY
TRBJ1-4,TRBV6-6,-,ASRIDRAGEKLF
TRBJ1-3,TRBV28,many,ASSSQGLALFRNTIY
TRBJ2-1,TRBV2,-,ASISGLAGLRGIYNEQF
TRBJ2-3,TRBV5-1,-,ASAAEGREDTQY
TRBJ1-5,TRBV28,-,ASSWRGSNQPQH
TRBJ2-1,TRBV24-1,-,ATSFGGAENEQF
TRBJ1-1,TRBV6-5,once,ASSLQGAWTEAF
TRBJ2-1,TRBV3-1/TRBV3-2,-,ASSQGRQVDVQF
TRBJ2-5,TRBV5-6,-,ASSLAGAGGLAQY
TRBJ2-5,TRBV27,-,ASSLSSGRGETQY
TRBJ1-5,TRBV5-1,-,ASSIQGAGDQPQH
TRBJ2-5,TRBV5-5,-,ASRRTGVQETQY
TRBJ2-7,TRBV6-1,-,ASSESRKPYEQY
TRBJ1-1,TRBV6-6,-,ASSLQGAGNTEAF
TRBJ2-3,TRBV6-6,-,ASSSPGTDTQY
TRBJ1-1,TRBV19,-,ASSRTPNTEAF
TRBJ2-1,TRBV15,-,ATSRDPSSHNEQF
TRBJ2-7,TRBV7-8,-,ASSPGGGYSYEQY
TRBJ2-5,TRBV19,-,ASSGTSGGGETQY
TRBJ1-1,TRBV9,-,ASSVVQGNTEAF
TRBJ2-5,TRBV3-1/TRBV3-2,-,ASSRIPQGRETQY
TRBJ1-6,TRBV27,-,ASSLSMSQGGGSPLH
TRBJ2-1,TRBV5-1,-,ASSPSGASGSLNEQF
TRBJ2-7,TRBV10-1,-,ASSEGIGAGYEQY
TRBJ1-3,TRBV5-1,-,ASRPPGGSGNTIY
TRBJ1-1,TRBV18,-,ASSPQRADTEAF
TRBJ2-5,TRBV5-4,-,ASSFAGVQETQY
TRBJ1-5,TRBV19,-,ASTPTGGSNQPQH
TRBJ1-3,TRBV27,-,ASSFNSRGTIY
TRBJ2-2,TRBV6-1,-,ASSVARDLQNTGELF
TRBJ2-1,TRBV15,-,ATSRDLVGQSSYNEQF
TRBJ2-5,TRBV5-1,-,ASSFNAGSGETQY